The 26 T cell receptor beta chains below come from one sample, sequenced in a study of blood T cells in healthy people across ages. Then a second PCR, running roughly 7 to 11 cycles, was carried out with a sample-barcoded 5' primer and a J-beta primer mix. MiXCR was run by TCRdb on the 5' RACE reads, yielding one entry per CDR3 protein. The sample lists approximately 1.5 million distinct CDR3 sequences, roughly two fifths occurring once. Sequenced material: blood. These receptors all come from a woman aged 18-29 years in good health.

CDR3 sequence: CASSEDSYGYTF. As DNA, the CDR3 is TGTGCCAGCAGCGAGGACAGTTATGGCTACACCTTC. The chain recombines TRBV7-8 with TRBJ1-2; D might be TRBD1 (6 bases). There are 12 residues in the CDR3. Trimming removed 5 bases at V and 5 bases at J, with 9 bases between. From germline, CDR1 is SGHVS and CDR2 FQNEAQ.

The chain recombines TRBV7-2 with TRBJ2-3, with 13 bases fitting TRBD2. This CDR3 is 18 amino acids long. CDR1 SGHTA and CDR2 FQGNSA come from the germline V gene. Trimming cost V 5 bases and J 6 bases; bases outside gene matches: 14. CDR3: CASSATRTSGGVWDTQYF. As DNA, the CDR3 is TGTGCCAGCAGCGCGACCCGGACTAGCGGGGGAGTCTGGGATACGCAGTATTTT. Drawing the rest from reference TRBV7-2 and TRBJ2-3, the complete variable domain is GAGVSQSPSNKVTEKGKDVELRCDPISGHTALYWYRQSLGQGLEFLIYFQGNSAPDKSGLPSDRFSAERTGGSVSTLTIQRTQQEDSAVYLCASSATRTSGGVWDTQYFGPGTRLTVL.

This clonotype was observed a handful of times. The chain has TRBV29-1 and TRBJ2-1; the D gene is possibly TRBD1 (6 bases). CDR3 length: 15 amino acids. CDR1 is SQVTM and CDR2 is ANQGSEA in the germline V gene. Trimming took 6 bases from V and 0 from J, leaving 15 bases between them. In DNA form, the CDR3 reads TGCAGCGTCGGCCCCTCGACAGGCTCCTACAATGAGCAGTTCTTC. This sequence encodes CSVGPSTGSYNEQFF.

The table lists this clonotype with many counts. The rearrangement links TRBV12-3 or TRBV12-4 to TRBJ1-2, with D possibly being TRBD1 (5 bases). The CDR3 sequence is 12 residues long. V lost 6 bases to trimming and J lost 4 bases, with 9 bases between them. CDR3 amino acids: CASSLRGYGYTF. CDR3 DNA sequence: TGTGCCAGCAGCTTAAGGGGCTATGGCTACACCTTC.

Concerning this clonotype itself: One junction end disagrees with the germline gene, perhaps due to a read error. The CDR3 sequence: CSIEDSGGFANEQFF. The CDR3 DNA follows: TGCAGCATTGAAGATAGCGGGGGGTTCGCCAATGAGCAGTTCTTC. The V and J genes are TRBV29-1 and TRBJ2-1; 10 bases agree with TRBD2. Germline V gives CDR1 SQVTM, CDR2 ANQGSEA. This CDR3 is 15 amino acids long.

Here the CDR3 reads CSTGTSGGRKTQYF. DNA of the CDR3: TGCAGTACCGGGACTAGCGGGGGGCGAAAGACCCAGTACTTC. This rearrangement joins TRBV20-1 to TRBJ2-5, with 15 bases lining up with TRBD2. V lost 8 bases, J lost 6 bases, and 7 bases stayed unmatched. This CDR3 spans 14 amino acids. Germline CDR1 reads DFQATT; CDR2 reads SNEGSKA (reference sequence).

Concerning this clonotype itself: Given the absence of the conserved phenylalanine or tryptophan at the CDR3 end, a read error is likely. The CDR3 nucleotides read TGCAGCGTTCTACGGGTTGCTTTGGAGACCCAGTACCTC. Residues: CSVLRVALETQYL. The genes are TRBV29-1 and TRBJ2-5; unclear D gene. Germline-derived CDR1 and CDR2 are SQVTM and ANQGSEA. Trimming left V 5 bases short and J 5 bases short, with 15 bases between. The CDR3 is made up of 13 amino acids.

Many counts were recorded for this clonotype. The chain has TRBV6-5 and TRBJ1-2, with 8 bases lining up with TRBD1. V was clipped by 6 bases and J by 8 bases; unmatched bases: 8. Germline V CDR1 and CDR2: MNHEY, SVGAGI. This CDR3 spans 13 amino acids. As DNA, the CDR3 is TGTGCCAGCAGCCCCGACAGGGGCCGAGGCTACACCTTC. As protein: CASSPDRGRGYTF.

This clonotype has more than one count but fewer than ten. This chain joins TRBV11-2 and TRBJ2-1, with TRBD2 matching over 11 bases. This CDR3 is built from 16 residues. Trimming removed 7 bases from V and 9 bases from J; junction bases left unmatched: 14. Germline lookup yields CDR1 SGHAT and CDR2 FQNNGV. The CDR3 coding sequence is TGTGCCAGCACCTCCTCGGTCGGGACTAGCGGTGGTGAGCAGTTCTTC. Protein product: CASTSSVGTSGGEQFF.

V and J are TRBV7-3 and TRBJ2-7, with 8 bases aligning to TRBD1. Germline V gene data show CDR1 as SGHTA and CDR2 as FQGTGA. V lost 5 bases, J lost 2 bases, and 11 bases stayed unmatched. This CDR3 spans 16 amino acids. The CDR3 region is CASSNAPTGVPYEQYF. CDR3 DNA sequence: TGTGCCAGCAGCAATGCCCCGACAGGGGTCCCCTACGAGCAGTACTTC.

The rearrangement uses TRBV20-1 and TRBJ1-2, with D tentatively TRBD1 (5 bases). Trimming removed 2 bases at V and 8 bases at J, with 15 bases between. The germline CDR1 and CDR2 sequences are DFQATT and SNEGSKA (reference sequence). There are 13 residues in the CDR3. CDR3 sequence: CSARPPGRRGYTF. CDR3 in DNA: TGCAGTGCTAGACCCCCAGGGAGGAGAGGCTACACCTTC.

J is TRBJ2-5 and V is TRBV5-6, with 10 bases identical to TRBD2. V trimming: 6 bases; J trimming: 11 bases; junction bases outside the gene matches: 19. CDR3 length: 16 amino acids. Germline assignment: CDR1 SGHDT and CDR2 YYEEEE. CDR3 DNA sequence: TGTGCCAGCACCCTAGGTACTAGCGGGGTCTACAATGAGCAGTACTTC. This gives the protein CASTLGTSGVYNEQYF.

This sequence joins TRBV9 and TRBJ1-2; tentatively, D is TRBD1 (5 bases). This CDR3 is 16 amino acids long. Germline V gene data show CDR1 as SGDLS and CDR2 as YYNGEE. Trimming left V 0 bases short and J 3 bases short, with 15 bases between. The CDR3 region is CASSVGGAGQYYGYTF. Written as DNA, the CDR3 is TGTGCCAGCAGCGTAGGAGGGGCAGGGCAGTACTATGGCTACACCTTC.

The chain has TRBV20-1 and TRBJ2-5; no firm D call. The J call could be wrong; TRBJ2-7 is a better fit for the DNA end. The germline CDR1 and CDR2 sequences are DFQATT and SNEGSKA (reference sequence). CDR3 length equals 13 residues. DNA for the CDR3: TGCAGTGCTAGTATGTGCTCAGTCTACGAGCAGTACTTC. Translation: CSASMCSVYEQYF.

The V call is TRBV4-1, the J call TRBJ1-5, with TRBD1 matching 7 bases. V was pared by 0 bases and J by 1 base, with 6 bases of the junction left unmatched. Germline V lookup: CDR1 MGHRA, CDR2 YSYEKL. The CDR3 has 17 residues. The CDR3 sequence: CASSQDPGQVSNQPQHF. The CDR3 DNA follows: TGCGCCAGCAGCCAAGACCCCGGACAGGTCAGCAATCAGCCCCAGCATTTT.

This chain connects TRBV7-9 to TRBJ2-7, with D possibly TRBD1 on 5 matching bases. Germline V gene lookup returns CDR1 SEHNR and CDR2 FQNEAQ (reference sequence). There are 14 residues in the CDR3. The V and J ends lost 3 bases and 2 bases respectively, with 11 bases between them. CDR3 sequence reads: CASSFTPGTYEQYF. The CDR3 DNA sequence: TGTGCCAGCAGCTTTACCCCAGGGACCTACGAGCAGTACTTC.

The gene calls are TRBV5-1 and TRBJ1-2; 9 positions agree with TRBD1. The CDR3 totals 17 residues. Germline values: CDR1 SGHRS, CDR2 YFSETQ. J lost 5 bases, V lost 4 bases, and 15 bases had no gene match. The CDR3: CASSQGQGTFQGYGYTF. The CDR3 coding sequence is TGCGCCAGCAGCCAAGGACAGGGGACCTTTCAAGGGTATGGCTACACCTTC.

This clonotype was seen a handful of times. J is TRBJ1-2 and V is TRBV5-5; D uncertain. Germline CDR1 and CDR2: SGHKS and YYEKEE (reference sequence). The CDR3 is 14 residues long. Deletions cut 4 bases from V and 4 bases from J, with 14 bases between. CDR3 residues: CASSVETEFYGYTF. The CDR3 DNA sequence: TGTGCCAGCAGCGTGGAAACAGAATTCTATGGCTACACCTTC.

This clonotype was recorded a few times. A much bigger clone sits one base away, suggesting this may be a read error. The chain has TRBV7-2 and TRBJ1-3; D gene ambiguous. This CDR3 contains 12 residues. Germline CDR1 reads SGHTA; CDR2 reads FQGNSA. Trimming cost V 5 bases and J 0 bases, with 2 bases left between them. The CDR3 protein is CASSHSGNTIYF. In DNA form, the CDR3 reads TGTGCCAGCAGCCACTCTGGAAACACCATATATTTT.

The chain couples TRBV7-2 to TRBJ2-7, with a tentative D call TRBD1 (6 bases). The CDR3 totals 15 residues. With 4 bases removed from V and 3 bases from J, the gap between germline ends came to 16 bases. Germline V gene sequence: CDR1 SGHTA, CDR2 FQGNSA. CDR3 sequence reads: CASSSRPQGYYEQYF. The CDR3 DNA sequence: TGTGCCAGCAGCTCTCGCCCCCAGGGGTACTACGAGCAGTACTTC.

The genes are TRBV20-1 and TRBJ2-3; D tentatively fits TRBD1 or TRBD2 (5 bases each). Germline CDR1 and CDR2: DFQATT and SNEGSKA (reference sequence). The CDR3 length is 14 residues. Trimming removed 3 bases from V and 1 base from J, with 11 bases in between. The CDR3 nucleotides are TGCAGTGCTAGGGGGGAGCTTGGCACAGATACGCAGTATTTT. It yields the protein CSARGELGTDTQYF.

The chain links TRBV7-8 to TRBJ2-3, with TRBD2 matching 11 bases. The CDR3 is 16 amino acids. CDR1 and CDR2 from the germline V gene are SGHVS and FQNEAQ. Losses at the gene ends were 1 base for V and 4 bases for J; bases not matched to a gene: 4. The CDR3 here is CASSLDVAGGPDTQYF. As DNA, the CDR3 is TGTGCCAGCAGCTTAGACGTAGCGGGGGGGCCAGATACGCAGTATTTT.

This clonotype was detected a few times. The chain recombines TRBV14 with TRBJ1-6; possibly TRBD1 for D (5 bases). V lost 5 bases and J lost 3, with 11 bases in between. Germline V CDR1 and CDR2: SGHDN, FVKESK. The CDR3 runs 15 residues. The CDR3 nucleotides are TGTGCCAGCAGCTCTCAGGGAGTCTATAATTCACCCCTCCACTTT. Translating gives CASSSQGVYNSPLHF.

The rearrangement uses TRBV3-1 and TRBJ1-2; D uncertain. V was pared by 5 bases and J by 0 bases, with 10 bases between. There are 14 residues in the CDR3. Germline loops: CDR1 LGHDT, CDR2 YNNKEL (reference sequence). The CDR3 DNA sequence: TGTGCCAGCAGCTATAGTGCATCTAACTATGGCTACACCTTC. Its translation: CASSYSASNYGYTF.

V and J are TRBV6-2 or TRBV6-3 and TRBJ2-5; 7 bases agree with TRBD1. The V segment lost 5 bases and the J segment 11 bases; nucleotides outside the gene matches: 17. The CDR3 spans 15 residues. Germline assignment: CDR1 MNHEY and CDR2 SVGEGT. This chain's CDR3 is CASSLSRQGRNEQYF. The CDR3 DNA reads TGTGCCAGCAGTCTTAGCCGACAGGGTAGAAATGAGCAGTACTTC.

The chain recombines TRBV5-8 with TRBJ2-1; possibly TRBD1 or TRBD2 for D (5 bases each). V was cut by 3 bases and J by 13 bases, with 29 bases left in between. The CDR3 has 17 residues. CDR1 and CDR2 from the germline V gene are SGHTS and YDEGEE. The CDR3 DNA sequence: TGTGCCAGCAGCTACGGTGGGGGACCCAACTTCAGGGAGACCCAGTTCTTC. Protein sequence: CASSYGGGPNFRETQFF.